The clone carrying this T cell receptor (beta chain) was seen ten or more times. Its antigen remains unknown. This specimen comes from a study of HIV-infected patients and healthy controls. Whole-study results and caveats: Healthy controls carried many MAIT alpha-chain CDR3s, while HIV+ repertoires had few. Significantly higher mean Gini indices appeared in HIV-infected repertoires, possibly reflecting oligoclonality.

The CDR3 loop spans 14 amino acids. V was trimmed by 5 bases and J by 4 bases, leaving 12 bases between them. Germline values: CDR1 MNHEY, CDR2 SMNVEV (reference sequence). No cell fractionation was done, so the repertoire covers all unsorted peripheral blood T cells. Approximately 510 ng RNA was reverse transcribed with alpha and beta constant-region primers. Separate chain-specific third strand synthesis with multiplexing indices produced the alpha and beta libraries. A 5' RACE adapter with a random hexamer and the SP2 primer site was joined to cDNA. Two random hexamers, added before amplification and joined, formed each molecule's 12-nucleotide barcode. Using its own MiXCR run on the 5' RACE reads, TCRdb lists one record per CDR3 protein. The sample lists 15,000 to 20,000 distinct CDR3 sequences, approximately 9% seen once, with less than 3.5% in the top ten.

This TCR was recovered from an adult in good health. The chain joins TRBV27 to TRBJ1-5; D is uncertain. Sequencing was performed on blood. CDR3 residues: CASSLTANNQPQHF. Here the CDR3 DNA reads TGTGCCAGCAGTCTGACGGCAAATAATCAGCCCCAGCATTTT.